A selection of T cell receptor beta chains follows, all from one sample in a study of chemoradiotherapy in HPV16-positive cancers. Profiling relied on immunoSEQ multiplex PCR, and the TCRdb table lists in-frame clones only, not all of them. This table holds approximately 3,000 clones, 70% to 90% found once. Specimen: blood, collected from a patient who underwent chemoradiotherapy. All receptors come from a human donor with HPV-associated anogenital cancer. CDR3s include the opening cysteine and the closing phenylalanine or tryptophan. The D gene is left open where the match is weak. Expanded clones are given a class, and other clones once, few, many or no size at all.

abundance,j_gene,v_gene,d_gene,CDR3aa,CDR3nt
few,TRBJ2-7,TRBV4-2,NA,CASSQDRGTLEQYF,TGTGCCAGCAGCCAAGATCGGGGGACTCTCGAGCAGTACTTC
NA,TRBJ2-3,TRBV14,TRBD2,CASSPLGGRVADTQYF,TGTGCCAGCAGTCCTTTAGGCGGGAGGGTTGCAGATACGCAGTATTTT
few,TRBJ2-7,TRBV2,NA,CASSGRAGEQYF,TGTGCCAGCAGTGGTCGAGCAGGGGAGCAGTACTTC
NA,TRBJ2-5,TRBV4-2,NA,CASSQWGETQYF,TGTGCCAGCAGCCAGTGGGGGGAGACCCAGTACTTC
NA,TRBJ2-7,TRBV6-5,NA,CAPPEQYF,TGTGCCCCCCCTGAGCAGTACTTC
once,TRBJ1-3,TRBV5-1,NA,CASSLTANSGNTIYF,TGCGCCAGCAGTTTGACGGCAAACTCTGGAAACACCATATATTTT
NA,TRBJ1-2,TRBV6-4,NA,CASSDSSLGVRDYGYTF,TGTGCCAGCAGTGACTCGAGTCTAGGGGTTCGGGACTATGGCTACACCTTC
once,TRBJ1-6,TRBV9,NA,CASSVAWGERPLHF,TGTGCCAGCAGCGTCGCCTGGGGCGAACGTCCCCTCCACTTT
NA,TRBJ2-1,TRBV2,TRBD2,CASIVGLAGEQQFF,TGTGCCAGCATTGTGGGACTAGCGGGGGAGCAGCAGTTCTTC
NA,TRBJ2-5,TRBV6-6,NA,CASSPTQGIGETQYF,TGTGCCAGCAGTCCGACGCAGGGAATAGGAGAGACCCAGTACTTC
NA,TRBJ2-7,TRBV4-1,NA,CASSHRDPYEQYF,TGCGCCAGCAGCCACAGGGACCCCTACGAGCAGTACTTC
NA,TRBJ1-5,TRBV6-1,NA,CASKGAARNQPQHF,TGTGCCAGCAAAGGGGCAGCGAGAAATCAGCCCCAGCATTTT
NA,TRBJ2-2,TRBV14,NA,CASSQDLLPGELFF,TGTGCCAGCAGCCAAGACCTTTTGCCCGGGGAGCTGTTTTTT
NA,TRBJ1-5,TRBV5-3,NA,CASSLYGNNQPQHF,TGTGCCAGCAGCTTGTACGGGAACAATCAGCCCCAGCATTTT
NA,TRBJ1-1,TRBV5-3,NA,CARFHQGPMNTEAFF,TGTGCCAGATTCCATCAGGGACCCATGAACACTGAAGCTTTCTTT
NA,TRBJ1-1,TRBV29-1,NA,CSVLTLNTEAFF,TGCAGCGTTTTAACACTGAACACTGAAGCTTTCTTT
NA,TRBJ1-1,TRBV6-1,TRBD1,CASSEDRGDTEAFF,TGTGCCAGCAGTGAAGACAGGGGGGACACTGAAGCTTTCTTT
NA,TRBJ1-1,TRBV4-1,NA,CASSQGGWDTEAFF,TGCGCCAGCAGCCAAGGGGGGTGGGACACTGAAGCTTTCTTT
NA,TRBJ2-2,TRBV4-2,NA,CASSQVSTGELFF,TGTGCCAGCAGCCAAGTGAGCACCGGGGAGCTGTTTTTT
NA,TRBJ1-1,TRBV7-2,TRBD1,CASSLDNRGTEAFF,TGTGCCAGCAGCTTAGACAACAGGGGGACTGAAGCTTTCTTT
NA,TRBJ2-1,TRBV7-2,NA,CASSLTYNEQFF,TGTGCCAGCAGCTTAACTTACAATGAGCAGTTCTTC
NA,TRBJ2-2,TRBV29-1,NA,CSVGRGQNTGELFF,TGCAGCGTTGGGAGGGGACAGAACACCGGGGAGCTGTTTTTT
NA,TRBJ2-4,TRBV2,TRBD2,CASSGPGTSGAVAKNIQYF,TGTGCCAGCAGTGGACCGGGGACTAGCGGGGCGGTAGCCAAAAACATTCAGTACTTC
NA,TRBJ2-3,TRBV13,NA,CASTHRGGIQTDTQYF,TGTGCCAGCACCCATAGAGGAGGGATCCAAACGGATACGCAGTATTTT
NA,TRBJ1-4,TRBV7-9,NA,CASSFGGGVVKLFF,TGTGCCAGCAGCTTCGGTGGAGGGGTCGTGAAACTGTTTTTT
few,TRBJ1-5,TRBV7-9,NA,CASSLDDQPQHF,TGTGCCAGCAGCTTAGATGATCAGCCCCAGCATTTT
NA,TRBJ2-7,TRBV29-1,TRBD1,CSVIGTGDYEQYF,TGCAGCGTCATAGGGACAGGGGATTACGAGCAGTACTTC
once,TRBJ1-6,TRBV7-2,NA,CASSLGPYNSPLHF,TGTGCCAGCAGCTTAGGGCCTTATAATTCACCCCTCCACTTT
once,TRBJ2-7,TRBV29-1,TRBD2,CSVPVAGAYEQYF,TGCAGCGTTCCGGTAGCGGGAGCCTACGAGCAGTACTTC
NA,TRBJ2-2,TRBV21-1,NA,CASSNWQYTGELFF,TGTGCCAGCAGCAACTGGCAGTACACCGGGGAGCTGTTTTTT
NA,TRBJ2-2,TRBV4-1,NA,CASSQEKLLQGYVRELFF,TGCGCCAGCAGCCAAGAAAAGTTGCTACAGGGATACGTTCGGGAGCTGTTTTTT
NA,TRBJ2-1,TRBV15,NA,CATSREAGYNEQFF,TGTGCCACCAGCAGAGAGGCAGGGTACAATGAGCAGTTCTTC
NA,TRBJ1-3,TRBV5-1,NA,CASSLGVDDSGNTIYF,TGCGCCAGCAGCTTAGGAGTGGACGATAGTGGAAACACCATATATTTT
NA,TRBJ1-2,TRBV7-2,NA,CASSSVLRGYTF,TGTGCCAGCAGCTCAGTACTACGGGGCTACACCTTC
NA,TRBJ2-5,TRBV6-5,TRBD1,CASSYFHRGGETQYF,TGTGCCAGCAGTTACTTTCACAGGGGCGGAGAGACCCAGTACTTC
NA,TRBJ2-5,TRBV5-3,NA,CARSLRGARETQYF,TGTGCCAGAAGCTTGCGGGGGGCTCGGGAGACCCAGTACTTC
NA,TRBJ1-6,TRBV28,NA,CASSFSRGARSPLHF,TGTGCCAGCAGTTTTAGTCGGGGGGCGAGGTCACCCCTCCACTTT
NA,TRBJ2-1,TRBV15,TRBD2,CATSRGFSGGAIYNEQFF,TGTGCCACCAGCAGAGGATTTAGCGGGGGGGCCATCTACAATGAGCAGTTCTTC
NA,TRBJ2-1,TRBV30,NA,CAWSGRRGGYNEQFF,TGTGCCTGGAGTGGGAGAAGGGGGGGGTACAATGAGCAGTTCTTC
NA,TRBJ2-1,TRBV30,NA,CAGGNAEQFF,TGTGCCGGGGGGAATGCTGAGCAGTTCTTC
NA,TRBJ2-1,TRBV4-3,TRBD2,CASSQGWGSGGARSYNEQFF,TGCGCCAGCAGCCAAGGTTGGGGTAGCGGGGGGGCCCGCTCCTACAATGAGCAGTTCTTC
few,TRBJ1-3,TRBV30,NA,CALAHSGNTIYF,TGTGCCTTGGCTCACTCTGGAAACACCATATATTTT
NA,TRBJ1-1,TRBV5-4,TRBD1,CASGTGTEAFF,TGTGCCAGCGGGACAGGGACTGAAGCTTTCTTT
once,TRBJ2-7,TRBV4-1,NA,CASSQAQGVEGYEQYF,TGCGCCAGCAGCCAGGCCCAGGGTGTAGAGGGGTACGAGCAGTACTTC
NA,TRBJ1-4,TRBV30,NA,CAWARGRGEKLFF,TGTGCCTGGGCGAGGGGCAGGGGTGAAAAACTGTTCTTT
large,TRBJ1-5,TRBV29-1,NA,CSVGVSNQPQHF,TGCAGCGTAGGGGTTAGCAATCAGCCCCAGCATTTT
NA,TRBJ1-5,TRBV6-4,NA,CASSDSPNQPQHF,TGTGCCAGCAGTGACTCGCCCAATCAGCCCCAGCATTTT
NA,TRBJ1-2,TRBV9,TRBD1,CASSVAWDSLAYGYTF,TGTGCCAGCAGCGTAGCTTGGGACAGCCTTGCCTATGGCTACACCTTC
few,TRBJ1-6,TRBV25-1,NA,CASSDFNSPLHF,TGTGCCAGCAGTGATTTCAATTCACCCCTCCACTTT
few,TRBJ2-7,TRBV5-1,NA,CASSLEVRGIGEQYF,TGCGCCAGCAGCTTGGAAGTTCGGGGAATTGGCGAGCAGTACTTC
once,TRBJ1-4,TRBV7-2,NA,CASSLDNRGNEKLFF,TGTGCCAGCAGCTTAGATAACCGGGGGAATGAAAAACTGTTTTTT
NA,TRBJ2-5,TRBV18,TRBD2,CASSRLAGKETQYF,TGTGCCAGCTCCCGACTAGCGGGAAAAGAGACCCAGTACTTC
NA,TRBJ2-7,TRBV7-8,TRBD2,CASSLASLPGLADYEQYF,TGTGCCAGCAGCTTAGCGTCCCTCCCGGGACTAGCGGATTACGAGCAGTACTTC
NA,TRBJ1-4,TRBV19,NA,CASSNRQAEKLFF,TGTGCCAGTAGTAACAGACAGGCTGAAAAACTGTTTTTT
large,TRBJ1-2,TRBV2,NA,CASSDQENYGYTF,TGTGCCAGCAGTGATCAGGAGAACTATGGCTACACCTTC
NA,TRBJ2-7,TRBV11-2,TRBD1,CASSKDRDEQYF,TGTGCCAGCAGCAAAGACAGGGACGAGCAGTACTTC
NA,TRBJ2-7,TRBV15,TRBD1,CATSRDVRDRGYEQYF,TGTGCCACCAGCAGAGATGTCCGGGACAGGGGGTACGAGCAGTACTTC
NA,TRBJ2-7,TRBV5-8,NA,CASSGQPGPFSEQYF,TGTGCCAGCAGCGGGCAACCGGGACCCTTTTCCGAGCAGTACTTC
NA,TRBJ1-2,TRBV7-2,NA,CASSLDGDGRGYTF,TGTGCCAGCAGCTTGGACGGGGACGGCCGGGGGTACACCTTC
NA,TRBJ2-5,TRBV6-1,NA,CASCPGAVETQYF,TGTGCCAGCTGCCCGGGTGCCGTAGAGACCCAGTACTTC